The present T cell receptor (beta chain) was sequenced within a study of blood T cell repertoires in COVID-19. In the study overall: Researchers got acute and convalescent COVID-19 samples from the United States, Italy and Spain. From T cells, B-cell-depleted T cells, or PBMCs came the material, which was cDNA or gDNA.

The germline CDR1 and CDR2 sequences are LNHDA and SQIVND (reference sequence). The CDR3 contains 19 residues. Trimming took 5 bases from V and 0 from J; bases not matched to a gene: 12. In the authors' workflow: Using reference gene primer amplification, nucleated cell counts were estimated. Some clones are missing from TCRdb's copy, which holds only in-frame ones; the method was immunoSEQ multiplex PCR. The V and J calls and clone size were taken over from that table, and D and trimming were inferred from the DNA. The repertoire consists of under 250,000 clones, with 80% to 90% occurring once and the leading ten covering 6.5% to 9%.

The clonotype comes from a woman aged 45-60 years with active or convalescent COVID-19. The chain uses TRBV19 and TRBJ2-2; 10 bases are shared with TRBD2. Sequencing input: peripheral blood. The CDR3 DNA reads as TGTGCCAGTAGTGCTCGCGGGGTAGCGGGGGGCTCGAACACCGGGGAGCTGTTTTTT. Residues: CASSARGVAGGSNTGELFF.